These T cell receptor beta chains were read from a single sample in a study of blood T cell repertoires in COVID-19. Profiling relied on immunoSEQ multiplex PCR, and the TCRdb table lists in-frame clones only, not all of them. The sample lists 130,000 to 150,000 clones; 65% to 90% were seen once. The sequencing sample was made of peripheral blood. The receptors were gathered from a man aged 55 to 70 with active or convalescent COVID-19. CDR3s include the opening cysteine and the closing phenylalanine or tryptophan. The D gene is left open where the match is weak. Where a row states a size, it is once, few, many or the class of an expanded clone; other rows omit it.

v_call,d_call,clone_size,j_call,cdr3_aa,cdr3_nt
TRBV27,NA,NA,TRBJ1-5,CASSLRENQPQHF,TGTGCCAGCAGTTTGAGAGAGAATCAGCCCCAGCATTTT
TRBV19,TRBD1,NA,TRBJ1-1,CASSYRGTEAFF,TGTGCCAGTAGTTACAGGGGGACTGAAGCTTTCTTT
TRBV19,NA,NA,TRBJ2-3,CASSIIGSSEYTDTQYF,TGTGCCAGTAGTATCATCGGCTCTAGCGAATACACAGATACGCAGTATTTT
TRBV19,TRBD2,once,TRBJ2-2,CASRQRDGGELFF,TGTGCCAGTAGACAGCGGGACGGCGGGGAGCTGTTTTTT
TRBV7-2,NA,NA,TRBJ2-1,CASSPLGRMSSYNEQFF,TGTGCCAGCAGCCCCCTGGGGCGGATGAGCTCCTACAATGAGCAGTTCTTC
TRBV11-3,NA,NA,TRBJ1-1,CASSLDPTLNTEAFF,TGTGCCAGCAGCTTAGATCCCACTTTGAACACTGAAGCTTTCTTT
TRBV6-5,TRBD2,NA,TRBJ2-1,CASGPTSGRVSEQFF,TGTGCCAGCGGCCCAACTAGCGGGAGGGTTAGTGAGCAGTTCTTC
TRBV6-5,NA,NA,TRBJ1-1,CASSLRGVRSNTEAFF,TGTGCCAGCAGTTTACGGGGGGTGAGGTCGAACACTGAAGCTTTCTTT
TRBV6-5,NA,NA,TRBJ2-5,CASSYNGGQETQYF,TGTGCCAGCAGTTACAACGGCGGACAAGAGACCCAGTACTTC
TRBV4-1,TRBD2,NA,TRBJ2-1,CASSQVLAVDEQFF,TGCGCCAGCAGCCAAGTGCTAGCGGTAGATGAGCAGTTCTTC
TRBV6-1,NA,once,TRBJ1-1,CASSDWGRAGTEAFF,TGTGCCAGCAGTGATTGGGGGAGGGCTGGCACTGAAGCTTTCTTT
TRBV7-9,TRBD1,NA,TRBJ1-2,CASSPQGIFYGYTF,TGTGCCAGCAGCCCACAGGGGATTTTTTATGGCTACACCTTC
TRBV6-5,NA,NA,TRBJ2-1,CASSPLESSYNEQFF,TGTGCCAGCAGTCCCCTGGAGAGCTCCTACAATGAGCAGTTCTTC
TRBV28,TRBD2,NA,TRBJ2-3,CASSLGLGLAGPSYTGGQYF,TGTGCCAGCAGTTTGGGGCTCGGACTAGCGGGACCTTCCTACACAGGGGGGCAGTATTTT
TRBV5-1,TRBD2,NA,TRBJ2-5,CASSLGTSGNQETQYF,TGCGCCAGCAGCTTGGGGACTAGCGGAAATCAAGAGACCCAGTACTTC
TRBV19,NA,NA,TRBJ1-3,CASRPVGSLPIYF,TGTGCCAGTAGGCCTGTGGGCAGTCTCCCCATATATTTT
TRBV6-5,TRBD1,NA,TRBJ2-1,CASSYGVNRGNEQFF,TGTGCCAGCAGTTACGGGGTAAACAGGGGCAATGAGCAGTTCTTC
TRBV12-3/TRBV12-4,NA,NA,TRBJ1-1,CASSVVTRPEAFF,TGTGCCAGCAGTGTCGTGACACGACCTGAAGCTTTCTTT
TRBV2,TRBD2,NA,TRBJ2-3,CASSPGLAGITDTQYF,TGTGCCAGCAGTCCGGGACTAGCGGGGATCACAGATACGCAGTATTTT
TRBV4-3,NA,NA,TRBJ1-2,CASSQDTGEGGYTF,TGCGCCAGCAGCCAAGATACGGGGGAGGGAGGCTACACCTTC
TRBV6-5,NA,NA,TRBJ2-1,CASTPVSRNEQFF,TGTGCCAGCACACCGGTTAGTCGCAATGAGCAGTTCTTC
TRBV6-5,NA,NA,TRBJ2-7,CASSYRGWYYEQYF,TGTGCCAGCAGTTACAGGGGGTGGTACTACGAGCAGTACTTC
TRBV9,TRBD1,NA,TRBJ1-3,CASSGAGGPGNTIYF,TGTGCCAGCAGCGGGGCAGGGGGGCCTGGAAACACCATATATTTT
TRBV10-1,TRBD2,NA,TRBJ2-1,CASEGLESNEQFF,TGCGCCAGCGAGGGACTAGAATCCAATGAGCAGTTCTTC
TRBV11-3,NA,once,TRBJ1-1,CASSYRQQENTEAFF,TGTGCCAGCAGCTATAGACAGCAGGAGAACACTGAAGCTTTCTTT
TRBV4-3,NA,NA,TRBJ2-1,CASSQAASPYNEQFF,TGCGCCAGCAGCCAAGCCGCTAGTCCCTACAATGAGCAGTTCTTC
TRBV9,TRBD1,NA,TRBJ1-3,CASSAGQAAGNTIYF,TGTGCCAGCAGCGCGGGACAGGCGGCAGGAAACACCATATATTTT
TRBV7-2,NA,NA,TRBJ2-3,CASSGGMTDTQYF,TGTGCCAGCAGCGGGGGGATGACAGATACGCAGTATTTT
TRBV19,TRBD1,NA,TRBJ1-5,CASSIARGRGNNQPQHF,TGTGCCAGTAGTATCGCTCGGGGCAGGGGGAACAATCAGCCCCAGCATTTT
TRBV19,NA,NA,TRBJ1-2,CASSLDSQSYGYTF,TGTGCCAGTAGTCTGGACAGTCAATCCTATGGCTACACCTTC
TRBV27,TRBD2,NA,TRBJ2-3,CASSPLWTSGGASDTQYF,TGTGCCAGCAGTCCACTCTGGACTAGCGGGGGGGCCTCAGATACGCAGTATTTT
TRBV5-1,NA,NA,TRBJ1-4,CASSLLVGTNEKLFF,TGCGCCAGCAGCTTGTTAGTCGGGACTAATGAAAAACTGTTTTTT
TRBV29-1,TRBD1,NA,TRBJ1-2,CSAGTDVLYGYTF,TGCAGCGCGGGGACAGACGTTCTCTATGGCTACACCTTC
TRBV9,NA,NA,TRBJ1-1,CASSVEGGTEAFF,TGTGCCAGCAGCGTAGAAGGAGGTACTGAAGCTTTCTTT
TRBV5-1,NA,NA,TRBJ1-2,CASSRSQGSGGYTF,TGCGCCAGCAGTCGCTCACAGGGTTCGGGTGGCTACACCTTC
TRBV4-1,TRBD1,NA,TRBJ1-1,CASSQRTGATEAFF,TGCGCCAGCAGCCAACGGACAGGGGCAACTGAAGCTTTCTTT
TRBV12-3/TRBV12-4,NA,few,TRBJ1-1,CASSFSVNTEAFF,TGTGCCAGCAGTTTTTCTGTGAACACTGAAGCTTTCTTT
TRBV24-1,TRBD2,NA,TRBJ2-3,CATSDPGLAGGFDTQYF,TGTGCCACCAGTGATCCGGGACTAGCGGGAGGGTTCGATACGCAGTATTTT
TRBV6-2/TRBV6-3,TRBD2,NA,TRBJ2-5,CASSPRGSGVSETQYF,TGTGCCAGCAGTCCCCGAGGGAGCGGGGTATCGGAGACCCAGTACTTC
TRBV12-3/TRBV12-4,NA,NA,TRBJ1-5,CASSLGGSEPQHF,TGTGCCAGCAGCTTAGGAGGGTCGGAGCCCCAGCATTTT
TRBV29-1,TRBD1,NA,TRBJ1-5,CSVVSGTGNQPQHF,TGCAGCGTTGTCTCAGGGACAGGCAATCAGCCCCAGCATTTT
TRBV28,TRBD2,NA,TRBJ2-1,CASRKAGGPSNEQFF,TGTGCCAGCAGGAAAGCGGGAGGGCCTAGCAATGAGCAGTTCTTC
TRBV19,NA,NA,TRBJ1-2,CASRPRGGGNGYTF,TGTGCCAGTCGGCCGAGGGGGGGTGGGAATGGCTACACCTTC
TRBV2,NA,NA,TRBJ1-1,CASSERTPSSGAFF,TGTGCCAGCAGTGAGAGGACTCCCTCCTCGGGAGCTTTCTTT
TRBV7-2,NA,NA,TRBJ1-2,CASSLTPPRLETF,TGTGCCAGCAGCCTTACTCCTCCCCGCTTAGAGACCTTC
TRBV29-1,NA,NA,TRBJ1-4,CSVAATNEKLFF,TGCAGCGTTGCTGCAACTAATGAAAAACTGTTTTTT
TRBV6-2/TRBV6-3,NA,once,TRBJ1-5,CASSFVSGSNQPQHF,TGTGCCAGCAGTTTTGTCAGTGGTAGCAATCAGCCCCAGCATTTT
TRBV9,NA,NA,TRBJ1-2,CASSVVNTYGYTF,TGTGCCAGCAGCGTAGTGAACACCTATGGCTACACCTTC
TRBV7-9,NA,NA,TRBJ1-4,CASSFLGQTSEKLFF,TGTGCCAGCAGCTTCCTCGGACAGACGTCTGAAAAACTGTTTTTT
TRBV2,NA,few,TRBJ1-5,CASRKGHQNQPQHF,TGTGCCAGCAGAAAAGGACATCAGAATCAGCCCCAGCATTTT